The 16 T cell receptor beta chains listed next were all sequenced from one sample in a study of blood T cell repertoires in COVID-19. Here immunoSEQ multiplex PCR was the method, and the copy in TCRdb shows in-frame clones only, minus some. The sample shows approximately 99,000 clones, about four fifths of them seen only once. Sequencing used peripheral blood. The origin of the receptors is a woman in her 70s with acute or convalescent COVID-19.

Notes on this clone: The sample has other DNA sequences that encode this CDR3 too. The rearrangement joins TRBV5-1 to TRBJ2-3; D not certain. The CDR3 is 14 amino acids. The germline CDR1 and CDR2 sequences are SGHRS and YFSETQ. V was pared by 2 bases and J by 0 bases, with 7 bases between. CDR3 nucleotides: TGCGCCAGCAGCTTTGGAGTAAGCACAGATACGCAGTATTTT. This sequence encodes CASSFGVSTDTQYF.

A single count supports this clone. Different DNA sequences within this sample yield the same CDR3. CDR3 DNA: TGCGCCAGCAGCCCGGAGACAGGGAACACTGAAGCTTTCTTT. Translating it yields CASSPETGNTEAFF. The chain carries TRBV4-1 and TRBJ1-1, with D possibly matching TRBD1 (6 bases). Trimming cost V 4 bases and J 1 base, with 10 bases left between them. The CDR3 is made up of 14 amino acids. Germline CDR1 reads MGHRA; CDR2 reads YSYEKL.

The DNA of the CDR3 is TGTGCCAGCAGTTTACGCGGGTTTTCCCTCCACTTT. Amino acids: CASSLRGFSLHF. V and J are TRBV27 and TRBJ1-6; D gene unclear. The CDR3 spans 12 residues. The V gene's germline CDR1 is MNHEY and CDR2 SMNVEV (reference sequence). Trimming removed 2 bases at V and 14 bases at J, with 10 bases between.

The chain combines TRBV3-1 (or the pseudogene TRBV3-2) with TRBJ1-3, with no clear D. Trimming cost V 4 bases and J 1 base, with 17 bases left between them. Germline-derived CDR1 and CDR2 are LGHDT and YNNKEL (reference sequence). The CDR3 totals 17 residues. Written as DNA, the CDR3 is TGTGCCAGCAGCCGGAATGAGGCAGGAGGTTCTGGAAACACCATATATTTT. This codes for CASSRNEAGGSGNTIYF.

V is TRBV2 and J is TRBJ2-5; maybe TRBD2 (5 bases). This CDR3 region has 13 residues. Germline loops: CDR1 SNHLY, CDR2 FYNNEI. V gave up 7 bases and J gave up 10 bases, with 19 bases separating them. CDR3 loop: CASIQLLTEDQYF. The CDR3 DNA sequence: TGTGCCAGCATCCAACTACTCACGGAGGACCAGTACTTC.

J is TRBJ2-1 and V is TRBV12-5; 9 nucleotides align to TRBD2. Germline CDR1 reads LGHNT; CDR2 reads FRNRAP. Germline trimming cut 1 base from V and 9 bases from J; bases unmatched to any gene: 16. The CDR3 extends over 18 amino acids. CDR3: CASGLEASGAALMAEQFF. CDR3 nucleotides: TGTGCTAGTGGTTTGGAGGCTAGCGGGGCGGCATTAATGGCTGAGCAGTTCTTC.

CDR3 DNA: TGTGCCAGTAGTATCCAACCTTTAGCGGGAAGCACAGATACGCAGTATTTT. It translates to CASSIQPLAGSTDTQYF. The chain is built from TRBV19 and TRBJ2-3; 8 nucleotides match TRBD2. Germline loops: CDR1 LNHDA, CDR2 SQIVND (reference sequence). Losses at the gene ends were 3 bases for V and 0 bases for J; bases not matched to a gene: 8. This CDR3 comprises 17 residues.

V usage is TRBV6-6 and J usage is TRBJ2-6; D gene unclear. CDR1 and CDR2 (germline): MNHNY, SVGAGI (reference sequence). Trimming pared 2 bases from V and 2 bases from J, leaving 7 bases between. The CDR3 runs to 15 residues. CDR3 sequence: CASSYVSTGANVLTF. The CDR3 region has the DNA TGTGCCAGCAGTTACGTTTCCACTGGGGCCAACGTCCTGACTTTC.

The rearrangement uses TRBV29-1 and TRBJ1-2; a weak D match, TRBD1 (6 bases). The CDR3 is made up of 13 amino acids. V was trimmed by 4 bases and J by 7 bases, leaving 16 bases between them. The V gene's germline CDR1 is SQVTM and CDR2 ANQGSEA. The CDR3, as DNA: TGCAGCGTTGTAGGGCAGGGAGGGGGTGGCTACACCTTC. The encoded protein is CSVVGQGGGGYTF.

The chain links TRBV9 to TRBJ2-5; 8 nucleotides match TRBD1. The germline V gene has CDR1 SGDLS and CDR2 YYNGEE. The CDR3 runs 15 residues. V gave up 1 base and J gave up 4 bases; unmatched junction bases: 6. The CDR3 sequence: CASSVSGRGPETQYF. The CDR3 DNA sequence: TGTGCCAGCAGCGTAAGTGGCAGGGGGCCAGAGACCCAGTACTTC.

The chain is built from TRBV27 and TRBJ2-6; no reliable D call. Looked up from germline, CDR1 is MNHEY and CDR2 is SMNVEV (reference sequence). The CDR3 has 13 residues. The V end lost 8 bases, the J end lost 4 bases, and 9 bases lay between the germline ends. The CDR3 region is CASWPAGANVLTF. The CDR3 coding sequence is TGTGCCAGCTGGCCCGCCGGGGCCAACGTCCTGACTTTC.

This sequence joins TRBV11-2 and TRBJ2-7; TRBD2 aligns across 8 bases. V lost 0 bases, J lost 6 bases, and 7 bases stayed unmatched. Germline V gene sequence: CDR1 SGHAT, CDR2 FQNNGV. The CDR3 runs 15 residues. Here the CDR3 DNA reads TGTGCCAGCAGCTTAGATTTCGGGAGGGCTTTCGAGCAGTACTTC. Its translation is CASSLDFGRAFEQYF.

V is TRBV19 and J is TRBJ1-3; TRBD1 agrees at 7 bases. V shed 9 bases and J 0 bases; nucleotides not matched to a gene: 5. CDR1 LNHDA and CDR2 SQIVND come from the germline V gene (reference sequence). This CDR3 has 14 residues. CDR3 bases: TGTGCCAGCCGACAGGGATTCTCTGGAAACACCATATATTTT. It is translated as CASRQGFSGNTIYF.

This clone came up once. The CDR3 DNA reads TGTGCCAGCAGCGTAGAAGCGCGAGATCCAGAGACCCAGTACTTC. This gives the protein CASSVEARDPETQYF. The genes are TRBV9 and TRBJ2-5; D unresolved. Germline assignment: CDR1 SGDLS and CDR2 YYNGEE. This CDR3 contains 15 residues. Trimming pared 0 bases from V and 4 bases from J, leaving 13 bases between.

A few counts support this clone. The chain is built from TRBV29-1 and TRBJ2-7; 8 bases line up with TRBD2. This CDR3 is 15 amino acids long. In germline, CDR1 is SQVTM, CDR2 ANQGSEA. The V gene end was trimmed by 0 bases and the J gene end by 2 bases; junction bases not matched to a gene: 6. The CDR3 is CSVEDETSVTYEQYF. CDR3 in DNA: TGCAGCGTTGAAGATGAGACTAGCGTAACCTACGAGCAGTACTTC.

CDR3 bases: TGTGCCAGCAAAACAGGGGCAAGGACTGGGGCCAACGTCCTGACTTTC. As protein: CASKTGARTGANVLTF. The chain employs TRBV27 and TRBJ2-6; 7 bases map to TRBD1. V shed 7 bases, J shed 2 bases, and the junction held 8 bases outside the gene matches. The CDR3 has 16 amino acids. Germline V gene sequence: CDR1 MNHEY, CDR2 SMNVEV (reference sequence).